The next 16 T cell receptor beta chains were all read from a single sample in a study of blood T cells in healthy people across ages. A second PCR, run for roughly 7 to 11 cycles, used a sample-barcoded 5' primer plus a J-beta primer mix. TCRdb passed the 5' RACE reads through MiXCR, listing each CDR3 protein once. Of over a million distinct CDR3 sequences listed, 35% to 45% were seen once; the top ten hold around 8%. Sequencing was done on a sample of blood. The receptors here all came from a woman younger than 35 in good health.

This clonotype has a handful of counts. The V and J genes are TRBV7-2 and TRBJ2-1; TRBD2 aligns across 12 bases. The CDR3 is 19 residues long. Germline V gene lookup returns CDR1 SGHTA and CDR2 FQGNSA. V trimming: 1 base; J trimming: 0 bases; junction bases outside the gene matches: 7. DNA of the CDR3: TGTGCCAGCAGCTTAGAGACTAGCGGGGGCAGTCTCTCCTACAATGAGCAGTTCTTC. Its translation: CASSLETSGGSLSYNEQFF.

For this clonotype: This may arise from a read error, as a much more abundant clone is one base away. CDR3: CASSFRREGRSYNEQYF. The CDR3 coding sequence is TGCGCCAGCAGCTTCAGGCGGGAGGGCCGGTCCTACAATGAGCAGTACTTC. The rearrangement uses TRBV5-1 and TRBJ2-7; TRBD2 matches 9 bases. Germline loops: CDR1 SGHRS, CDR2 YFSETQ. This CDR3 has 17 amino acids. J gave up 7 bases and V 2 bases, and 16 bases lay outside the gene matches.

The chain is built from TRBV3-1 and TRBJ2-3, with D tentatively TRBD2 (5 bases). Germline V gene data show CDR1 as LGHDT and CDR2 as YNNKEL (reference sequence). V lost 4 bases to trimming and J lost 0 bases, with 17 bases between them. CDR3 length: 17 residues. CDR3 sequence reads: CASSPYEGGTSTDTQYF. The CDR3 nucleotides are TGTGCCAGCAGCCCGTATGAGGGCGGAACTAGCACAGATACGCAGTATTTT.

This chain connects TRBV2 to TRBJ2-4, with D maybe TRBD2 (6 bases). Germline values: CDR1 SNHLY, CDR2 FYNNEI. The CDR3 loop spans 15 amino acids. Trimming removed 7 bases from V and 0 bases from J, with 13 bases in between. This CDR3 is CASTAEGLAKNIQYF. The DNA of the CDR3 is TGTGCCAGCACCGCGGAGGGGTTAGCCAAAAACATTCAGTACTTC.

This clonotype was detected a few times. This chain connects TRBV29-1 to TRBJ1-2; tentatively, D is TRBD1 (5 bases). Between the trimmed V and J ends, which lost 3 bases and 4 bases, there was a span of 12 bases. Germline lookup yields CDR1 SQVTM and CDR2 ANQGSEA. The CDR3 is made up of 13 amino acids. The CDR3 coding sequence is TGCAGCGTTGACTATCCCGGGGCCTATGGCTACACCTTC. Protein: CSVDYPGAYGYTF.

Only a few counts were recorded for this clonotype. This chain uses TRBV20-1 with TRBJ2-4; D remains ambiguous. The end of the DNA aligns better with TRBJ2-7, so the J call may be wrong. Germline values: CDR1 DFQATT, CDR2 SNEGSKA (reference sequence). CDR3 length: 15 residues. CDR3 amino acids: CSATRPRSPLYEQYF. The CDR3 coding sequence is TGCAGTGCAACTCGACCCAGGTCCCCCCTGTACGAGCAGTACTTC.

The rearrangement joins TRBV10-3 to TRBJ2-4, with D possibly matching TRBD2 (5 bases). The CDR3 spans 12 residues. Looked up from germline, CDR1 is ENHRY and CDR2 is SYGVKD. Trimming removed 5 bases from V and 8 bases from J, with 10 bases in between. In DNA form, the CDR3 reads TGTGCCATCAGTCGGACTCGGGACATTCAGTACTTC. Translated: CAISRTRDIQYF.

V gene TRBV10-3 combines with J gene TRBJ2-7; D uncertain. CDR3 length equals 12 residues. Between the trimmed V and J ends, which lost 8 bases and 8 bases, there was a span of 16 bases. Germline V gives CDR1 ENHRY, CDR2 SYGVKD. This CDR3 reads CAISPIWQQQYV. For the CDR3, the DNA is TGTGCCATCTCCCCCATTTGGCAACAGCAGTACGTC.

CDR3 loop: CSVAGSGSSYNEQFF. Written as DNA, the CDR3 is TGCAGCGTTGCTGGTAGCGGGAGCTCCTACAATGAGCAGTTCTTC. The V and J genes are TRBV29-1 and TRBJ2-1; 9 nucleotides match TRBD2. Germline CDR1 and CDR2: SQVTM and ANQGSEA. The V and J ends lost 4 bases and 0 bases, in that order; junction bases with no gene match: 4. This CDR3 is 15 amino acids long.

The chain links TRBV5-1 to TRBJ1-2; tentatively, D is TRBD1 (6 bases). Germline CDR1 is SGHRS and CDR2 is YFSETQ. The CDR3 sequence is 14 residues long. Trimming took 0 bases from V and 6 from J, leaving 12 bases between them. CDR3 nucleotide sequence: TGCGCCAGCAGCTTGGCTCAGGACAGTCATGGCTACACCTTC. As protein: CASSLAQDSHGYTF.

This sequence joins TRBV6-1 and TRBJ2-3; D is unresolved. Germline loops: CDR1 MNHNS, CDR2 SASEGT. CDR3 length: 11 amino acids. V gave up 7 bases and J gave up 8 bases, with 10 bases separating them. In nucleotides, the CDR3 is TGTGCCAGCACCTCAATTGGTACGCAGTATTTT. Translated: CASTSIGTQYF.

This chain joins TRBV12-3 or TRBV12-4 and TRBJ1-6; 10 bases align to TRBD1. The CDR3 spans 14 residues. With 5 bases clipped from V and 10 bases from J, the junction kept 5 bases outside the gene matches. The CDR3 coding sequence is TGTGCCAGCAGTGAGACAGGGGGCGGCTCACCCCTCCACTTT. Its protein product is CASSETGGGSPLHF.

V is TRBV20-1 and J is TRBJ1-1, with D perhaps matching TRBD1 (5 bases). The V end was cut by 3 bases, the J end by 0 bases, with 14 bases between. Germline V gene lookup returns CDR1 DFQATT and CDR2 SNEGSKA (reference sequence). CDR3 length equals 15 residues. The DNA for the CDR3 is TGCAGTGCTAGGAGTGGGGCTGTGTTGAACACTGAAGCTTTCTTT. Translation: CSARSGAVLNTEAFF.

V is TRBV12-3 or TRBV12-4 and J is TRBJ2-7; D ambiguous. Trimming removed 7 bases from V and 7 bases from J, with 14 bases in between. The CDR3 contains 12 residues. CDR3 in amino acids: CASTIGVSEQYF. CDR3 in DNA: TGTGCCAGCACCATTGGGGTGTCGGAGCAGTACTTC.

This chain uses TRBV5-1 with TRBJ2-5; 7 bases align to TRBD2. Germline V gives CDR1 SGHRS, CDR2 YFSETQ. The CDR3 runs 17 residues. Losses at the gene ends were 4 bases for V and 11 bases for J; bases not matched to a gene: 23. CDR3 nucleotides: TGCGCCAGCAGCAGCGGGGCAGGAGCGGGGCGACACAATGAGCAGTACTTC. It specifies CASSSGAGAGRHNEQYF.

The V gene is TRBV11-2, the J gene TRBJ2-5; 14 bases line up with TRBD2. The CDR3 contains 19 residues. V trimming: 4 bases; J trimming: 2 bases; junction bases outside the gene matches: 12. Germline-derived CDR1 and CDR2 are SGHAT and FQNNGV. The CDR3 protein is CASSSAGTSGGAIQETQYF. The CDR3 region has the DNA TGTGCCAGCAGCTCTGCCGGGACTAGCGGGGGAGCAATACAAGAGACCCAGTACTTC.